Listed below are T cell receptor beta chains from one sample, sequenced in a study of T cells in Graves' hyperthyroidism and ophthalmopathy. MiXCR, applied by TCRdb to the multiplex PCR reads, yields one record per CDR3 protein. Of about 690,000 distinct CDR3 sequences listed, 17% were seen once; the top ten hold roughly a sixth. The material sequenced was blood. These receptors originate from a man aged 50-59 years with Graves' hyperthyroidism. CDR3s include the opening cysteine and the closing phenylalanine or tryptophan. Fields, in order: J gene, V gene, CDR3 protein.

J: TRBJ2-3
V: TRBV28
CDR3: CASRRELPDTQYF

J: TRBJ2-1
V: TRBV7-2
CDR3: CASSLRRVNADEQFF

J: TRBJ1-4
V: TRBV5-1
CDR3: CASSLQAAKNETLFF

J: TRBJ1-2
V: TRBV6-1
CDR3: CASRQISEDYTF

J: TRBJ2-1
V: TRBV7-6
CDR3: CASSLAAGVGNEQFF

J: TRBJ2-7
V: TRBV6-6
CDR3: CASSYSGGAELLQYF

J: TRBJ2-1
V: TRBV19
CDR3: CASSDSGLAGKDEQFF

J: TRBJ2-2
V: TRBV12-5
CDR3: CASGLGAGTNTGELFF

J: TRBJ2-7
V: TRBV28
CDR3: CARLDREVGEQYF

J: TRBJ1-5
V: TRBV20-1
CDR3: CSARGLGDSNSNQPQHF

J: TRBJ2-1
V: TRBV9
CDR3: CASSTRLAGGPSNEQFF

J: TRBJ2-7
V: TRBV12-3/TRBV12-4
CDR3: CASTSRTSGYEQYF

J: TRBJ2-1
V: TRBV24-1
CDR3: CATSDLGSSSYNEQFF

J: TRBJ1-5
V: TRBV28
CDR3: CASSLGSLLHQPQHF

J: TRBJ1-1
V: TRBV19
CDR3: CASSAQRQTEAFF

J: TRBJ2-2
V: TRBV7-2
CDR3: CASSWGEGPGTGELFF

J: TRBJ2-1
V: TRBV29-1
CDR3: CSAALRESSYNEQFF

J: TRBJ2-3
V: TRBV6-2/TRBV6-3
CDR3: CASSSSVSTDTQYF

J: TRBJ2-2
V: TRBV19
CDR3: CASSISRPRRSGELFF

J: TRBJ2-5
V: TRBV7-6
CDR3: CASSFSGGEETQYF

J: TRBJ2-7
V: TRBV18
CDR3: CASSPPLQGGIGEQYF

J: TRBJ2-3
V: TRBV2
CDR3: CASHSLSGSLYTQYF

J: TRBJ2-5
V: TRBV11-2
CDR3: CASSQTSGRAWETQYF

J: TRBJ1-4
V: TRBV15
CDR3: CATSVDRDKKLFF

J: TRBJ2-1
V: TRBV7-9
CDR3: CASSPRPVNEQFF

J: TRBJ2-5
V: TRBV5-1
CDR3: CASSSGTSGRALQETQYF

J: TRBJ1-1
V: TRBV5-8
CDR3: CASSLTGARFLNTEAFF

J: TRBJ2-7
V: TRBV6-1
CDR3: CASSSDRESSYEQYF

J: TRBJ2-6
V: TRBV20-1
CDR3: CSARRGGGANVLTF

J: TRBJ1-2
V: TRBV30
CDR3: CAWSAASGWWGYTF

J: TRBJ2-1
V: TRBV3-1
CDR3: CASSQDLNNEQFF

J: TRBJ2-1
V: TRBV11-3
CDR3: CASSLALSPRRHNEQFF

J: TRBJ2-7
V: TRBV24-1
CDR3: CATSDGGTEYEQYF

J: TRBJ2-3
V: TRBV6-2/TRBV6-3
CDR3: CASSYGAQRPDTQYF